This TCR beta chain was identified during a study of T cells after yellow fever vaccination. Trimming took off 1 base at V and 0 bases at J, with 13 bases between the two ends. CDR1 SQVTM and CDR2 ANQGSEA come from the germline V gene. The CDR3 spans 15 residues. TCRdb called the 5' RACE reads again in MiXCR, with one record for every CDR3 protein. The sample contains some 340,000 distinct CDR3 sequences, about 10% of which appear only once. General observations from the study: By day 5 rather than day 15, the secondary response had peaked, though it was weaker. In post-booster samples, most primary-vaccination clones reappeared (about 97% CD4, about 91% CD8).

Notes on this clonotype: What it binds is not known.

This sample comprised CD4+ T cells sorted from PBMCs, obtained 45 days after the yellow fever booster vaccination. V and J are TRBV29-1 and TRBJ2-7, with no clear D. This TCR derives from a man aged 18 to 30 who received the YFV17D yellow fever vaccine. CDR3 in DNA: TGCAGCGTTGAAGCGGGCGCCGGTCTCTCCTACGAGCAGTACTTC. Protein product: CSVEAGAGLSYEQYF.